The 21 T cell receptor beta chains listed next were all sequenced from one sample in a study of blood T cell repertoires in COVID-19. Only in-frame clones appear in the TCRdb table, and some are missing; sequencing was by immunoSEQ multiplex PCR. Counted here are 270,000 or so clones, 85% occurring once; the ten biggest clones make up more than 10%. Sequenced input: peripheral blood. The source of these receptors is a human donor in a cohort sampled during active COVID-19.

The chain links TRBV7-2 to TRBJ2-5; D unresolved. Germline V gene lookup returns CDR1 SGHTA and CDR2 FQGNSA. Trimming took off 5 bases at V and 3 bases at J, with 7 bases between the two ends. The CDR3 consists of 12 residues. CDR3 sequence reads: CASSPHKETQYF. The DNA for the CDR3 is TGTGCCAGCAGCCCGCACAAAGAGACCCAGTACTTC. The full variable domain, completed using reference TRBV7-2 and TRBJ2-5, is GAGVSQSPSNKVTEKGKDVELRCDPISGHTALYWYRQSLGQGLEFLIYFQGNSAPDKSGLPSDRFSAERTGGSVSTLTIQRTQQEDSAVYLCASSPHKETQYFGPGTRLLVL.

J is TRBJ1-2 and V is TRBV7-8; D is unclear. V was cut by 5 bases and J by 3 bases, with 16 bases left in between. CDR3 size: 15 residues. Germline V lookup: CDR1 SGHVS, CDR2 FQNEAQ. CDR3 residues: CASSPRLLSDYGYTF. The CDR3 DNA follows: TGTGCCAGCAGCCCCCGTCTCCTGAGTGACTATGGCTACACCTTC.

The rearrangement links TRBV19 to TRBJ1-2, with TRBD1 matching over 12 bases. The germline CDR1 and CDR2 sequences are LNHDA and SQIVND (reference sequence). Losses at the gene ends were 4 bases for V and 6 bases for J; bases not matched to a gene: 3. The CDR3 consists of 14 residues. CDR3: CASSRGQGANGYTF. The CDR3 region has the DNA TGTGCCAGTAGTAGGGGACAGGGGGCGAATGGCTACACCTTC.

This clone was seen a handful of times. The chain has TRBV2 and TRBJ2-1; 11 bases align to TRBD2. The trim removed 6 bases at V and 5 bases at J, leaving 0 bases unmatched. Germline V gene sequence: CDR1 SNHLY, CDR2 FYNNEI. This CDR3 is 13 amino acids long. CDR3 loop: CASRTSGNNEQFF. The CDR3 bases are TGTGCCAGCAGGACTAGCGGGAACAATGAGCAGTTCTTC.

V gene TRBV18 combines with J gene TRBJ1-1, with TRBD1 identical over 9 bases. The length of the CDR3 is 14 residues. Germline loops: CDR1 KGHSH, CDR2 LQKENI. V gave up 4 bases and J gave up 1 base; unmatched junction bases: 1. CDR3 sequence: CASSQGQGNTEAFF. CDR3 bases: TGTGCCAGCTCACAGGGACAGGGGAACACTGAAGCTTTCTTT.

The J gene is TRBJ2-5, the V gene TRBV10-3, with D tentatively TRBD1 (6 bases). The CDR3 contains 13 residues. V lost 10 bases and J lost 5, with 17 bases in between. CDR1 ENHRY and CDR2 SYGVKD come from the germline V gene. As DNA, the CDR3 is TGTGCCACAGGGGTATCTCCGGGGGAGACCCAGTACTTC. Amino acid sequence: CATGVSPGETQYF.

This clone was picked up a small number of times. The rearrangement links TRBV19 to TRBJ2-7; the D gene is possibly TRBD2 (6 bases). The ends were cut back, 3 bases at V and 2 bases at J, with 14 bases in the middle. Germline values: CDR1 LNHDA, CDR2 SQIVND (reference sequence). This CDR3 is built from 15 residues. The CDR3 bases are TGTGCCAGTAGTATTCGGCTAGCGCCTACCTACGAGCAGTACTTC. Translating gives CASSIRLAPTYEQYF.

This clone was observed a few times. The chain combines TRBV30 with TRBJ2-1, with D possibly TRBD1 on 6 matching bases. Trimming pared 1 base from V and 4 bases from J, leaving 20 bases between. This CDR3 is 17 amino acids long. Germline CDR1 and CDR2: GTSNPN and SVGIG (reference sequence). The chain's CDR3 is CAWSGNPGTKIYNEQFF. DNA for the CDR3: TGTGCCTGGAGTGGAAATCCAGGGACAAAGATTTACAATGAGCAGTTCTTC.

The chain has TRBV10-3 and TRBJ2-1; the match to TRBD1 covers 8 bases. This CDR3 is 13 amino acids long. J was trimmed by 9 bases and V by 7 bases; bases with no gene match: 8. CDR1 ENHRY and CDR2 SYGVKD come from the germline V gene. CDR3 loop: CAIMGQAGGEQFF. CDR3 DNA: TGTGCCATCATGGGACAGGCTGGAGGTGAGCAGTTCTTC.

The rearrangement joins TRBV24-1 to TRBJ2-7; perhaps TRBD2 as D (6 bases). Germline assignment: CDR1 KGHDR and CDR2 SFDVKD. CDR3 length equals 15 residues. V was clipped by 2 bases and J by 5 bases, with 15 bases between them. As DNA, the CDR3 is TGTGCCACCAGTGATTCGGGAGAGGCCTTTCACGAGCAGTACTTC. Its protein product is CATSDSGEAFHEQYF.

The CDR3 bases are TGTGCCAGCAGGGAGGGAGGTACGTACGAGCAGTACTTC. Its translation: CASREGGTYEQYF. The rearrangement links TRBV6-5 to TRBJ2-7; possible D gene TRBD2, 6 bases. This CDR3 is 13 amino acids long. V was pared by 6 bases and J by 4 bases, with 13 bases between. The germline CDR1 and CDR2 sequences are MNHEY and SVGAGI.

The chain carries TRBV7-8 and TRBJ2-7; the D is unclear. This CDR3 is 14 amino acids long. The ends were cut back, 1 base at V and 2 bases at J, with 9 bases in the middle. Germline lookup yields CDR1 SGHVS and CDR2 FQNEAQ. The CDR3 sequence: CASSLDPLPYEQYF. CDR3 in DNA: TGTGCCAGCAGCTTAGATCCGCTACCCTACGAGCAGTACTTC.

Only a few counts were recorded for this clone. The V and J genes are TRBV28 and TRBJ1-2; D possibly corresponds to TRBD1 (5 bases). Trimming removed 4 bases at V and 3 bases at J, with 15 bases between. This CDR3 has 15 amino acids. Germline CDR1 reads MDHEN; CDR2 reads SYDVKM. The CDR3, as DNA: TGTGCCAGCAGTTCCCCCCTTGGGGCCGACTATGGCTACACCTTC. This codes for CASSSPLGADYGYTF.

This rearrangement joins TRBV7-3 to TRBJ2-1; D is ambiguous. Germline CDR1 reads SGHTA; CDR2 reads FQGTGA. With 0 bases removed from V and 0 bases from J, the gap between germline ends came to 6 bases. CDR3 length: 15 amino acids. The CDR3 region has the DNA TGTGCCAGCAGCTTAACGGTGAGCTCCTACAATGAGCAGTTCTTC. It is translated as CASSLTVSSYNEQFF.

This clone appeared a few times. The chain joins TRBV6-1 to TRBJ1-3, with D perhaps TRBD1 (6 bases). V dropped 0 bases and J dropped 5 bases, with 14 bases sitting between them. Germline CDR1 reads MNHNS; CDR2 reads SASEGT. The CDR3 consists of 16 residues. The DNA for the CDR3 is TGTGCCAGCAGTGAAGCTACCCGGCAGGGGAGAAACACCATATATTTT. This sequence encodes CASSEATRQGRNTIYF.

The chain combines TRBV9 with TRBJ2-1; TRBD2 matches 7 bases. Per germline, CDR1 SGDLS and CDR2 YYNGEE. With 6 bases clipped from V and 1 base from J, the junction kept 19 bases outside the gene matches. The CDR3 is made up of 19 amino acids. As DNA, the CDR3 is TGTGCCAGCAACGATGAGGCGGGAGACCCGTACCAATCCTACAATGAGCAGTTCTTC. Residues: CASNDEAGDPYQSYNEQFF.

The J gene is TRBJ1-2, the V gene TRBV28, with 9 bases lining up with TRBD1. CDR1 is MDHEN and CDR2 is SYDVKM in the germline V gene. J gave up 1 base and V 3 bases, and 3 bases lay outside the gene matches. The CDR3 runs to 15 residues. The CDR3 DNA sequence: TGTGCCAGCAGTTTCGGGACAGGGCTTAACTATGGCTACACCTTC. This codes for CASSFGTGLNYGYTF.

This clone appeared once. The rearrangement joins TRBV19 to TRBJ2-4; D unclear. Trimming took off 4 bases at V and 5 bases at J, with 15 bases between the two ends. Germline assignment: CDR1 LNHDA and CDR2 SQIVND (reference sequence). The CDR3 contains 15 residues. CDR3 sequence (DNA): TGTGCCAGTAGTACCGGTGGGTGGAGTGAAAACATTCAGTACTTC. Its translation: CASSTGGWSENIQYF.

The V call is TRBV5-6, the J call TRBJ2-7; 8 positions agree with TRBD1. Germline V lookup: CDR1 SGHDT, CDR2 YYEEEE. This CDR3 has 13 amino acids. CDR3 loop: CPHPRDRTYEQYF. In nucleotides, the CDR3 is TGTCCCCACCCCCGGGACAGGACCTACGAGCAGTACTTC.

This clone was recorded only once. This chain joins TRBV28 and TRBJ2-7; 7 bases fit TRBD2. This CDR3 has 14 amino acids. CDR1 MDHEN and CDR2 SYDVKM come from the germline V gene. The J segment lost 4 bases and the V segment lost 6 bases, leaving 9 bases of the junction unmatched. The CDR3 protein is CASSSGLSHYEQYF. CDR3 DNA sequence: TGTGCCAGCAGCTCGGGACTATCCCATTACGAGCAGTACTTC.

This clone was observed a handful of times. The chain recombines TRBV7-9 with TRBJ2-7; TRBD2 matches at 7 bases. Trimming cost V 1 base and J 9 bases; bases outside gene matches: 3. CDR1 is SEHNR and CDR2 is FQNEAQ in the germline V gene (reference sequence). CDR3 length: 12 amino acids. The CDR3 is CASSLESGGQYF. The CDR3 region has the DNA TGTGCCAGCAGCTTAGAATCGGGAGGGCAGTACTTC.